Below are 5 T cell receptor beta chains sequenced from a single sample in a study of T cells in Graves' hyperthyroidism and ophthalmopathy. Researchers amplified the TCR beta CDR3 regions from RNA transcripts. The HTBI primer set was used in a first-round RT-PCR of the TCR CDR3. One entry per CDR3 protein results from TCRdb running MiXCR on the multiplex PCR reads. This sample yields around 700,000 distinct CDR3 sequences, of which over 15% are seen a single time; approximately 15% belongs to the top ten. What was sequenced was blood. Receptors were obtained from a woman aged 45-59 years with Graves' hyperthyroidism that later progressed to Graves' ophthalmopathy.

This clonotype was observed a handful of times. This chain joins TRBV7-9 and TRBJ1-1, with no clear D. The CDR3 consists of 15 residues. Between the trimmed V and J ends, which lost 3 bases and 0 bases, there was a span of 11 bases. Germline values: CDR1 SEHNR, CDR2 FQNEAQ (reference sequence). DNA for the CDR3: TGTGCCAGCAGCTTTATACGGCGGATGAACACTGAAGCTTTCTTT. It specifies CASSFIRRMNTEAFF.

This clonotype turned up a few times. CDR3 amino acids: CASSLSGAGIYNEQFF. In DNA, the CDR3 is TGTGCCAGCAGCTTATCCGGGGCGGGGATATACAATGAGCAGTTCTTC. This chain links TRBV7-9 with TRBJ2-1, with a weak D call TRBD2 (6 bases). Trimming shortened V by 2 bases and J by 4 bases, and 15 bases separated the two germline ends. This CDR3 is built from 16 residues. Per germline, CDR1 SEHNR and CDR2 FQNEAQ (reference sequence).

The sample holds a few counts of this clonotype. J is TRBJ1-1 and V is TRBV3-1, with 10 bases lining up with TRBD1. The length of the CDR3 is 15 residues. Germline CDR1 and CDR2: LGHDT and YNNKEL (reference sequence). J lost 4 bases, V lost 5 bases, and 7 bases had no gene match. The CDR3 bases are TGTGCCAGCAGCAGGGCCGGGACAGGGGTCACTGAAGCTTTCTTT. Translating gives CASSRAGTGVTEAFF.

This clonotype appeared many times. The chain recombines TRBV20-1 with TRBJ2-7, with D tentatively TRBD1 (6 bases). The CDR3 is 15 amino acids. CDR1 and CDR2 (germline): DFQATT, SNEGSKA (reference sequence). The V gene lost 5 bases and the J gene lost 3 bases, with 20 bases spanning the gap. CDR3 residues: CSAAKTGFKNYEQYF. CDR3 nucleotide sequence: TGCAGTGCTGCGAAGACAGGCTTTAAAAACTACGAGCAGTACTTC.

There are many counts of this clonotype. The rearrangement links TRBV3-1 to TRBJ1-2, with D possibly matching TRBD1 (5 bases). Germline CDR1 LGHDT, CDR2 YNNKEL (reference sequence). This CDR3 contains 14 residues. V was pared by 0 bases and J by 4 bases, with 9 bases between. Written as DNA, the CDR3 is TGTGCCAGCAGCCAAGATGGGACTGGCTATGGCTACACCTTC. Its protein is CASSQDGTGYGYTF.